Shown below are 29 T cell receptor beta chains from a single sample sequenced in a study of cytomegalovirus exposure and HLA in healthy donors. Primers included in the PCR were 60 Vbeta and 13 Jbeta primers. TCRdb keeps only in-frame clones here, not all; method: immunoSEQ multiplex PCR. Of fewer than 200,000 clones in the sample, about 69% were seen once. Sequencing was carried out using PBMCs. These TCRs come from a human donor in good health.

The CDR3 sequence is CASIEGAETEAFF. The CDR3 coding sequence is TGTGCCAGTATCGAGGGGGCAGAGACTGAAGCTTTCTTT. The genes are TRBV19 and TRBJ1-1, with 7 bases lining up with TRBD1. The CDR3 covers 13 residues. The V and J ends lost 7 bases and 5 bases, in that order; junction bases with no gene match: 7. Germline CDR1 reads LNHDA; CDR2 reads SQIVND (reference sequence).

This chain links TRBV7-9 with TRBJ1-2; the D is unclear. There are 16 residues in the CDR3. V lost 5 bases and J lost 8, with 24 bases in between. Germline CDR1 and CDR2: SEHNR and FQNEAQ (reference sequence). CDR3 sequence reads: CASSPHGGPASFGYTF. The CDR3 region has the DNA TGTGCCAGCAGCCCGCATGGTGGGCCGGCTTCCTTCGGCTACACCTTC.

This clone was seen once. The V gene is TRBV5-1, the J gene TRBJ2-1, with D possibly TRBD1 on 6 matching bases. Trimming removed 5 bases at V and 7 bases at J, with 22 bases between. This CDR3 spans 16 amino acids. CDR1 is SGHRS, CDR2 YFSETQ, per germline. The CDR3 region is CASRRTVVPPLNEQFF. DNA for the CDR3: TGCGCCAGCAGGCGGACAGTAGTACCGCCATTGAATGAGCAGTTCTTC.

This clone was counted a few times. The chain recombines TRBV14 with TRBJ1-2; D is perhaps TRBD1 (5 bases). With 3 bases removed from V and 2 bases from J, the gap between germline ends came to 7 bases. The CDR3 has 13 residues. Germline-derived CDR1 and CDR2 are SGHDN and FVKESK. The CDR3 reads CASSQDINYGYTF. For the CDR3, the DNA is TGTGCCAGCAGCCAGGACATCAACTATGGCTACACCTTC.

The rearrangement joins TRBV28 to TRBJ1-1, with D maybe TRBD1 (5 bases). The germline gives CDR1 MDHEN, CDR2 SYDVKM. V was trimmed by 4 bases and J by 5 bases, leaving 14 bases between them. The length of the CDR3 is 14 residues. The CDR3 sequence: CASSSNGGSTEAFF. As DNA, the CDR3 is TGTGCCAGCAGTTCTAACGGGGGGAGTACTGAAGCTTTCTTT.

The V call is TRBV4-3, the J call TRBJ1-2, with 9 bases matching TRBD1. Germline values: CDR1 LGHNA, CDR2 YSLEER. The junction had 5 bases not matched to a gene; V was cut back by 1 base and J by 5 bases. The CDR3 loop spans 15 amino acids. The CDR3: CASSQVSGQGYGYTF. CDR3 nucleotide sequence: TGCGCCAGCAGCCAAGTGTCGGGACAGGGTTATGGCTACACCTTC.

The J gene is TRBJ1-5, the V gene TRBV19; 7 positions agree with TRBD1. This CDR3 contains 14 residues. J gave up 3 bases and V 9 bases, and 8 bases lay outside the gene matches. From germline, CDR1 is LNHDA and CDR2 SQIVND (reference sequence). The CDR3 DNA follows: TGTGCCAGCAGGGGGGCCAATCTCAATCAGCCCCAGCATTTT. As protein: CASRGANLNQPQHF. Combining the CDR3 with reference TRBV19 and TRBJ1-5 gives the whole variable domain DGGITQSPKYLFRKEGQNVTLSCEQNLNHDAMYWYRQDPGQGLRLIYYSQIVNDFQKGDIAEGYSVSREKKESFPLTVTSAQKNPTAFYLCASRGANLNQPQHFGDGTRLSIL.

This sequence joins TRBV10-3 and TRBJ2-3; 15 nucleotides match TRBD2. V lost 5 bases and J lost 2; bases outside the gene matches: 5. This CDR3 is built from 17 residues. Germline V gives CDR1 ENHRY, CDR2 SYGVKD. The CDR3, as DNA: TGTGCCATCAGTCCCGGGACTAGCGGGGGGAACACAGATACGCAGTATTTT. This codes for CAISPGTSGGNTDTQYF.

The chain recombines TRBV4-3 with TRBJ2-7, with D uncertain. Between the trimmed V and J ends, which lost 0 bases and 0 bases, there was a span of 18 bases. The CDR3 length is 18 residues. Germline lookup yields CDR1 LGHNA and CDR2 YSLEER. CDR3 nucleotide sequence: TGCGCCAGCAGCCAAGATCCGGCTGCGGTATCCTCCTCCTACGAGCAGTACTTC. It specifies CASSQDPAAVSSSYEQYF.

V usage is TRBV7-9 and J usage is TRBJ2-1; no definite D call. The CDR3 runs to 16 residues. Germline V gene sequence: CDR1 SEHNR, CDR2 FQNEAQ (reference sequence). V was shortened by 5 bases and J by 0 bases, with 14 bases between the two germline ends. The CDR3 DNA follows: TGTGCCAGCAGCCCACTTCTGGGCCGCTCCTACAATGAGCAGTTCTTC. This sequence encodes CASSPLLGRSYNEQFF.

The genes are TRBV6-1 and TRBJ2-7; D is possibly TRBD2 (5 bases). This CDR3 has 15 residues. Germline assignment: CDR1 MNHNS and CDR2 SASEGT. The V end lost 6 bases, the J end lost 1 base, and 16 bases lay between the germline ends. The CDR3 loop is CASSQTPRESYEQYF. The CDR3 DNA follows: TGTGCCAGCAGCCAGACCCCACGGGAATCCTACGAGCAGTACTTC.

The chain carries TRBV9 and TRBJ1-1; D not certain. Deletions cut 2 bases from V and 4 bases from J, with 12 bases between. The CDR3 has 14 residues. CDR1 is SGDLS and CDR2 is YYNGEE in the germline V gene. The CDR3 sequence is CASSVSSVSTEAFF. The CDR3 DNA reads as TGTGCCAGCAGCGTCTCCTCCGTGAGCACTGAAGCTTTCTTT.

This chain links TRBV7-9 with TRBJ1-4; TRBD1 aligns across 9 bases. CDR3 length: 16 residues. CDR1 is SEHNR and CDR2 is FQNEAQ in the germline V gene (reference sequence). The V gene end was trimmed by 4 bases and the J gene end by 3 bases; junction bases not matched to a gene: 6. The CDR3 is CASSSPDRGSNEKLFF. CDR3 in DNA: TGTGCCAGCAGCTCCCCGGACAGGGGCTCTAATGAAAAACTGTTTTTT.

The J gene is TRBJ2-1, the V gene TRBV11-1; TRBD2 is a possible D gene (6 bases). The CDR3 is made up of 12 amino acids. CDR1 and CDR2 (germline): SGHAT, FQDESV (reference sequence). V was trimmed by 5 bases and J by 8 bases, leaving 10 bases between them. The CDR3 nucleotides read TGTGCCAGCAGCCGGGGGAACTATGAGCAGTTCTTC. This sequence encodes CASSRGNYEQFF. The full variable domain, in which reference TRBV11-1 and TRBJ2-1 provide the parts outside the CDR3, is EAEVAQSPRYKITEKSQAVAFWCDPISGHATLYWYRQILGQGPELLVQFQDESVVDDSQLPKDRFSAERLKGVDSTLKIQPAELGDSAMYLCASSRGNYEQFFGPGTRLTVL.

The V and J genes are TRBV6-6 and TRBJ1-2; tentatively, D is TRBD1 (6 bases). Trimming cost V 6 bases and J 8 bases, with 16 bases left between them. CDR1 and CDR2 (germline): MNHNY, SVGAGI (reference sequence). The CDR3 runs 13 residues. The CDR3 nucleotides read TGTGCCAGCAGCTCCCGGGAGGGGGAGGGCTACACCTTC. This translates into CASSSREGEGYTF.

This clone was recorded once. The V and J genes are TRBV14 and TRBJ2-3; 9 bases fit TRBD2. The CDR3 covers 15 residues. Germline lookup yields CDR1 SGHDN and CDR2 FVKESK. V lost 0 bases and J lost 6; bases outside the gene matches: 4. CDR3 sequence (DNA): TGTGCCAGCAGCCAAGATACTAGCGGGCCCGATACGCAGTATTTT. Translation gives CASSQDTSGPDTQYF.

The sample holds a few counts of this clone. The rearrangement uses TRBV9 and TRBJ2-5, with a possible D match to TRBD2 (7 bases). Looked up from germline, CDR1 is SGDLS and CDR2 is YYNGEE. This CDR3 comprises 15 residues. V lost 4 bases and J 4 bases, leaving 17 bases between the germline ends. The CDR3 here is CASSTAGAQRETQYF. The DNA of the CDR3 is TGTGCCAGCAGCACCGCGGGGGCCCAGAGAGAGACCCAGTACTTC.

This clone was seen more than once but under ten times. V is TRBV5-8 and J is TRBJ2-1; 13 bases agree with TRBD2. The CDR3 length is 18 residues. J lost 2 bases, V lost 4 bases, and 9 bases had no gene match. Germline values: CDR1 SGHTS, CDR2 YDEGEE. Written as DNA, the CDR3 is TGTGCCAGCAGCCCCGGACTAGCGGGGGCAGAGCCCTACAATGAGCAGTTCTTC. Its protein is CASSPGLAGAEPYNEQFF.

This chain links TRBV2 with TRBJ1-1; a possible D gene is TRBD1 (6 bases). V shed 5 bases and J shed 4 bases, with 11 bases lying between them. Germline CDR1 is SNHLY and CDR2 is FYNNEI. The CDR3 runs to 13 residues. This CDR3 reads CASSNLRGTEAFF. DNA of the CDR3: TGTGCCAGCAGTAACCTCAGGGGCACTGAAGCTTTCTTT.

V gene TRBV27 combines with J gene TRBJ1-1, with 9 bases aligning to TRBD1. V trimming: 4 bases; J trimming: 4 bases; junction bases outside the gene matches: 4. CDR3 length: 14 residues. Germline V gene sequence: CDR1 MNHEY, CDR2 SMNVEV (reference sequence). The CDR3 spells CASSYVTGGTEAFF. The CDR3 bases are TGTGCCAGCAGTTACGTGACAGGGGGCACTGAAGCTTTCTTT.

Only one count was recorded for this clone. CDR3 in amino acids: CASSLGALRSLNTEAFF. CDR3 in DNA: TGTGCCAGCAGCTTGGGGGCCTTACGCTCCTTGAACACTGAAGCTTTCTTT. The V and J genes are TRBV5-4 and TRBJ1-1; no firm D call. CDR3 length: 17 residues. V was trimmed by 0 bases and J by 0 bases, leaving 15 bases between them. Germline-derived CDR1 and CDR2 are SGHNT and YYREEE (reference sequence).

The chain uses TRBV7-9 and TRBJ1-4; 8 bases line up with TRBD1. Germline loops: CDR1 SEHNR, CDR2 FQNEAQ (reference sequence). CDR3 length equals 13 residues. The junction had 5 bases not matched to a gene; V was cut back by 8 bases and J by 6 bases. The CDR3 sequence: CASVTGDDEKLFF. Here the CDR3 DNA reads TGTGCCAGCGTGACAGGGGACGATGAAAAACTGTTTTTT.

This chain joins TRBV14 and TRBJ2-7; D possibly corresponds to TRBD2 (6 bases). Between the trimmed V and J ends, which lost 2 bases and 1 base, there was a span of 21 bases. Germline loops: CDR1 SGHDN, CDR2 FVKESK. The CDR3 covers 18 residues. The CDR3 DNA follows: TGTGCCAGCAGCCAACCGAGGCTAACTAGCTCCTTATCCTACGAGCAGTACTTC. Amino acid sequence: CASSQPRLTSSLSYEQYF. The full variable domain, rest sourced from reference TRBV14 and TRBJ2-7, is EAGVTQFPSHSVIEKGQTVTLRCDPISGHDNLYWYRRVMGKEIKFLLHFVKESKQDESGMPNNRFLAERTGGTYSTLKVQPAELEDSGVYFCASSQPRLTSSLSYEQYFGPGTRLTVT.

This clone was seen at least ten times. The rearrangement joins TRBV5-1 to TRBJ2-7, with 12 positions matching TRBD1. Losses at the gene ends were 7 bases for V and 3 bases for J; bases not matched to a gene: 14. The CDR3 runs to 17 residues. CDR1 and CDR2 from the germline V gene are SGHRS and YFSETQ. DNA for the CDR3: TGCGCCAGCCGTGAAAACATCGGGACAGGGGGCTTCTACGAGCAGTACTTC. Protein: CASRENIGTGGFYEQYF.

The chain has TRBV5-1 and TRBJ2-2; weak D call: TRBD1 (6 bases). V gave up 1 base and J gave up 3 bases, with 10 bases separating them. The length of the CDR3 is 15 residues. The germline V gene encodes CDR1 SGHRS and CDR2 YFSETQ. DNA of the CDR3: TGCGCCAGCAGCTTGAGGGCAGGGGACACCGGGGAGCTGTTTTTT. It translates to CASSLRAGDTGELFF.

CDR3 region: CASSQIAGGHTDTQYF. CDR3 bases: TGTGCCAGCAGCCAGATAGCGGGGGGGCACACAGATACGCAGTATTTT. The gene calls are TRBV4-2 and TRBJ2-3; 11 positions agree with TRBD2. V trimming: 3 bases; J trimming: 2 bases; junction bases outside the gene matches: 4. Germline lookup yields CDR1 LGHNA and CDR2 YNFKEQ. CDR3 length: 16 amino acids.

V gene TRBV27 combines with J gene TRBJ2-1; 9 positions match TRBD1. CDR1 and CDR2 (germline): MNHEY, SMNVEV (reference sequence). The CDR3 is made up of 15 amino acids. J was trimmed by 0 bases and V by 6 bases; bases with no gene match: 3. CDR3 DNA sequence: TGTGCCAGCAGCCGACAGGGGGTCTCCTACAATGAGCAGTTCTTC. Amino acid sequence: CASSRQGVSYNEQFF.

This chain links TRBV18 with TRBJ1-1; maybe TRBD1 (5 bases). The CDR3 covers 15 residues. Trimming removed 5 bases from V and 0 bases from J, with 13 bases in between. Germline-derived CDR1 and CDR2 are KGHSH and LQKENI. This CDR3 reads CASSVEGKLNTEAFF. The CDR3 region has the DNA TGTGCCAGCTCAGTGGAGGGGAAGTTGAACACTGAAGCTTTCTTT.

This chain links TRBV19 with TRBJ2-7; 8 nucleotides align to TRBD2. CDR3 length equals 15 residues. V lost 1 base, J lost 3 bases, and 5 bases stayed unmatched. The V gene's germline CDR1 is LNHDA and CDR2 SQIVND (reference sequence). CDR3: CASSIGGGGSYEQYF. As DNA, the CDR3 is TGTGCCAGTAGTATAGGTGGCGGGGGGAGCTACGAGCAGTACTTC.